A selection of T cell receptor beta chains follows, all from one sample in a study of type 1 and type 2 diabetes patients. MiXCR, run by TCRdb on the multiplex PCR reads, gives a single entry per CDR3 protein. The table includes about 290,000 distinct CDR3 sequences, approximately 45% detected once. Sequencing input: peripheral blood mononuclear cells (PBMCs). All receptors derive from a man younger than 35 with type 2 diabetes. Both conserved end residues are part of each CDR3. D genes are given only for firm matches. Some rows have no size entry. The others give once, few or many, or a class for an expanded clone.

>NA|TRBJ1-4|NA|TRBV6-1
TGTGCCAGCACTTTGGGCGCAACTAATGAAAAACTGTTTTTT
CASTLGATNEKLFF
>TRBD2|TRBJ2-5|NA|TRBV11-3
TGTGCCAGCAGCTTAGGGCTCGGGGGGAAGACCCAGTACTTC
CASSLGLGGKTQYF
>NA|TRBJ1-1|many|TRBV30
TGTGCCTGGAGTGGGCAAGGGAACACTGAAGCTTTCTTT
CAWSGQGNTEAFF
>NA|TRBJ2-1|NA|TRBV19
TGTGCCAGTAGCCTCCTCTACGGTTACAATGAGCAGTTCTTC
CASSLLYGYNEQFF
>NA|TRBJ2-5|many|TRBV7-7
TGTGCTAGCAGCTTGGGGCTAGGTGAGACCCAGTACTTC
CASSLGLGETQYF
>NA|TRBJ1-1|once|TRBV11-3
TGTGCCAGCAGCTTAGCTACAGGGTACACTGAAGCTTTCTTT
CASSLATGYTEAFF
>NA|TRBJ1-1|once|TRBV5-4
TGTGCCAGCAGCTTGGCCCAGGAGAACACTGAAGCTTTCTTT
CASSLAQENTEAFF
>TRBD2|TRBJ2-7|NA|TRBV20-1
TGCAGTGCCGCGGGAGGGGCAGGGTCCCCCTACGAGCAGTACTTC
CSAAGGAGSPYEQYF
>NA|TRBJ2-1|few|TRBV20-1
TGCAGTGCTTTTTCCCCGGGCTTTCGAAATGAGCAGTTCTTC
CSAFSPGFRNEQFF
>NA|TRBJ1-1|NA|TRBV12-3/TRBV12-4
TGTGCCAGCAGTCTAAAGGTGATCACTGAAGCTTTCTTT
CASSLKVITEAFF
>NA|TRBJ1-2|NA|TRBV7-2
TGTGCCAGCAGTCTCTTCCAGGCGCGAGGCTACACCTTC
CASSLFQARGYTF
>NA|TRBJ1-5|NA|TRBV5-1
TGCGCCAGCAGCGATATAGGGGGGACCCAGCCCCAGCATTTT
CASSDIGGTQPQHF
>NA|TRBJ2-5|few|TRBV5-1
TGCGCCAGCAGGATGATAACCCAAGAGACCCAGTACTTC
CASRMITQETQYF
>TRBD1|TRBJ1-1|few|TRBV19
TGTGCCAGTAGTATCCTCTCCGGGACAGGGCTGAACACTGAAGCTTTCTTT
CASSILSGTGLNTEAFF
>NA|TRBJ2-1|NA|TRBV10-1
TGTGCCAGCAGTGGAGAAGAGGCGTGGGGGGACGAGCAGTTCTTC
CASSGEEAWGDEQFF
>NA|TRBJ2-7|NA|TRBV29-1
TGCAGCGTGGTAGGACGGATGTCCTACGAGCAGTACTTC
CSVVGRMSYEQYF
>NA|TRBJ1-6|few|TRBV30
TGTGCCTGGAGTCCTCCCCCCCTCGGGATAGGGAATTCACCCCTCCACTTT
CAWSPPPLGIGNSPLHF
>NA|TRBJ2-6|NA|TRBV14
TGTGCCAGCAGTGATCGGCGGTCTGGGGCCAACGTCCTGACTTTC
CASSDRRSGANVLTF